This T cell receptor beta chain was identified in a study of blood T cells in healthy people across ages. Trimming removed 7 bases from V and 12 bases from J; junction bases left unmatched: 18. The germline gives CDR1 SEHNR, CDR2 FQNEAQ (reference sequence). This CDR3 contains 15 residues. Using a J-beta primer mix together with a sample-barcoded 5' primer, a second PCR was run for about 7 to 12 cycles. TCRdb reprocessed the 5' RACE reads with MiXCR, giving one entry per CDR3 protein. The sample has about 810,000 distinct CDR3 sequences; 30% to 45% are singletons. This sequence was found in a man in his late teens or twenties in good health. The chain couples TRBV7-9 to TRBJ2-1; 7 bases are shared with TRBD2. The sample consisted of blood. The CDR3 DNA reads TGTGCCAGCACCGGGGAGGGTAGTGATTCTTTAGGGCAGTTCTTC. Residues: CASTGEGSDSLGQFF.